These 30 T cell receptor beta chains share one sample of origin, sequenced in a study of blood T cells in healthy people across ages. A sample-barcoded 5' primer and a J-beta primer mix were used in a second PCR of roughly 7 to 11 cycles. One entry per CDR3 protein results from TCRdb running MiXCR on the 5' RACE reads. The sample includes 650,000 to 900,000 distinct CDR3 sequences, around 62% of them seen just once. The material sequenced was blood. These receptors came from a man aged 30-40 years in good health.

This clonotype appeared a single time. The chain's CDR3 is CASSLYPSNYGYTF. The CDR3 coding sequence is TGTGCCAGCAGTTTATATCCCAGCAACTATGGCTACACCTTC. The V and J genes are TRBV27 and TRBJ1-2; unclear D gene. V shed 1 base and J shed 2 bases, with 8 bases lying between them. In germline, CDR1 is MNHEY, CDR2 SMNVEV (reference sequence). The CDR3 runs 14 residues.

This clonotype was observed a handful of times. One junction end disagrees with the germline gene, perhaps due to a read error. This rearrangement joins TRBV7-2 to TRBJ2-1, with D possibly being TRBD1 or TRBD2 (5 bases each). This CDR3 has 16 residues. Germline-derived CDR1 and CDR2 are SGHTA and FQGNSA. CDR3 sequence: CASSLVGTGSYNEQFF. The CDR3 region has the DNA TGCGCCAGCAGCTTAGTAGGGACGGGCTCCTACAATGAGCAGTTCTTC.

The chain links TRBV5-5 to TRBJ2-5; 9 bases map to TRBD1. The DNA end is a closer match to TRBJ2-7, so the J assignment may be wrong. Germline CDR1 reads SGHKS; CDR2 reads YYEKEE (reference sequence). The CDR3 totals 15 residues. CDR3 residues: CASVPSPGQGYEQYF. The CDR3 nucleotides are TGTGCCAGCGTACCATCCCCGGGACAGGGTTACGAGCAGTACTTC.

This chain joins TRBV2 and TRBJ2-3; 12 bases match TRBD2. The CDR3 totals 17 residues. Germline trimming cut 6 bases from V and 5 bases from J; bases unmatched to any gene: 12. Germline lookup yields CDR1 SNHLY and CDR2 FYNNEI. CDR3 DNA: TGTGCCAGCAGAAAGACTAGCGGGGGCCCCGAGGGAGATACGCAGTATTTT. The encoded protein is CASRKTSGGPEGDTQYF.

This clonotype was seen more than once but under ten times. V gene TRBV20-1 combines with J gene TRBJ2-2; D may correspond to TRBD1 or TRBD2 (6 bases each). The CDR3 consists of 13 residues. CDR1 and CDR2 from the germline V gene are DFQATT and SNEGSKA (reference sequence). V lost 3 bases and J lost 8, with 13 bases in between. CDR3 residues: CSASRGTPGELFF. In DNA form, the CDR3 reads TGCAGTGCTAGCCGGGGGACACCGGGGGAGCTGTTTTTT.

This clonotype was detected once. The chain links TRBV29-1 to TRBJ2-2, with 9 bases fitting TRBD1. After removal of 7 bases from V and 7 bases from J, the junction contained 4 bases not matched to a gene. CDR1 is SQVTM and CDR2 is ANQGSEA in the germline V gene. This CDR3 is 12 amino acids long. The DNA for the CDR3 is TGCAGCGCTACAGGGGGCCACGGGGAGCTGTTTTTT. Its protein product is CSATGGHGELFF.

This chain joins TRBV12-3 or TRBV12-4 and TRBJ1-2, with TRBD1 identical over 10 bases. The CDR3 length is 15 residues. V shed 3 bases, J shed 7 bases, and the junction held 8 bases outside the gene matches. CDR3 region: CASSLGQGFRAGYTF. CDR3 bases: TGTGCCAGCAGTTTGGGACAGGGGTTTCGAGCTGGCTACACCTTC.

The gene calls are TRBV15 and TRBJ1-2; 8 bases line up with TRBD1. The CDR3 is 17 amino acids. Germline-derived CDR1 and CDR2 are LNHNV and YYDKDF (reference sequence). The J segment lost 3 bases and the V segment lost 2 bases, leaving 11 bases of the junction unmatched. This chain's CDR3 is CATSRYRRQGTDYGYTF. The CDR3, as DNA: TGTGCCACCAGCAGATACCGGAGACAGGGGACGGACTATGGCTACACCTTC.

Points on this clonotype: One junction end disagrees with the germline gene, perhaps due to a read error. This rearrangement joins TRBV9 to TRBJ2-1; weak D call: TRBD2 (5 bases). Germline V gives CDR1 SGDLS, CDR2 YYNGEE. The CDR3 contains 14 residues. This CDR3 reads CAGSGPRGRHEQFF. The CDR3 DNA reads as TGTGCCGGCAGCGGTCCTCGGGGAAGGCATGAGCAGTTCTTC. Filled out from reference TRBV9 and TRBJ2-1, the complete variable domain reads DSGVTQTPKHLITATGQRVTLRCSPRSGDLSVYWYQQSLDQGLQFLIQYYNGEERAKGNILERFSAQQFPDLHSELNLSSLELGDSALYFCAGSGPRGRHEQFFGPGTRLTVL.

This clonotype has just a few counts. CDR3 DNA: TGTGCCAGCAGCACAAGGGTGGGGACGGGGGCACATGAGCAGTTCTTC. Its protein is CASSTRVGTGAHEQFF. The chain links TRBV7-6 to TRBJ2-1; D is tentatively TRBD1 or TRBD2 (6 bases each). The germline gives CDR1 SGHVS, CDR2 FNYEAQ. The CDR3 is 16 amino acids. The V end lost 5 bases, the J end lost 8 bases, and 22 bases lay between the germline ends.

The V gene is TRBV12-3 or TRBV12-4, the J gene TRBJ1-6; D possibly corresponds to TRBD1 (5 bases). The V end lost 4 bases, the J end lost 7 bases, and 11 bases lay between the germline ends. The CDR3 loop spans 14 amino acids. The CDR3 DNA is TGTGCCAGCAGTTGGGGGGGTAGAAATTCACCCCTCCACTTT. As protein: CASSWGGRNSPLHF.

The rearrangement uses TRBV3-1 and TRBJ2-4, with D possibly TRBD1 on 5 matching bases. Judging by the DNA end, TRBJ2-7 fits better; the J call may be wrong. Germline loops: CDR1 LGHDT, CDR2 YNNKEL (reference sequence). The CDR3 has 14 residues. The CDR3 nucleotides read TGTGCCAGCAGCCGTCTCAGGGCTTTCGACGAGCAGTACTTC. Translated, it gives CASSRLRAFDEQYF.

This chain links TRBV9 with TRBJ1-5; 7 nucleotides align to TRBD1. Germline-derived CDR1 and CDR2 are SGDLS and YYNGEE. After removal of 4 bases from V and 5 bases from J, the junction contained 3 bases not matched to a gene. This CDR3 has 13 amino acids. The CDR3 protein is CASSRGTDQPQHF. In nucleotides, the CDR3 is TGTGCCAGCAGCAGGGGGACAGATCAGCCCCAGCATTTT.

This chain uses TRBV10-3 with TRBJ2-5; D perhaps matches TRBD1 (6 bases). The germline V gene has CDR1 ENHRY and CDR2 SYGVKD. The germline V and J ends were trimmed by 1 base and 5 bases, with 11 bases remaining between them. This CDR3 has 14 amino acids. Written as DNA, the CDR3 is TGTGCCATCAGTGAGTGGACAGCCCAGGAGACCCAGTACTTC. Amino acids: CAISEWTAQETQYF.

The V call is TRBV29-1, the J call TRBJ2-1; the D gene is possibly TRBD2 (6 bases). Looked up from germline, CDR1 is SQVTM and CDR2 is ANQGSEA. This CDR3 comprises 16 residues. The V end was cut by 2 bases, the J end by 0 bases, with 14 bases between. CDR3 loop: CSVELSRGHSYNEQFF. As DNA, the CDR3 is TGCAGCGTTGAATTGTCGCGGGGCCACTCCTACAATGAGCAGTTCTTC.

This clonotype appeared once. The junction departs from the called germline gene at one end, perhaps through a read error. V usage is TRBV6-6 and J usage is TRBJ2-7; D is possibly TRBD2 (5 bases). The germline V gene encodes CDR1 MNHNY and CDR2 SVGAGI (reference sequence). The CDR3 covers 14 residues. The CDR3 DNA is TGTGCCAGCCTCGGAGCGGAGCCCTCCGACGAGCAGTACTTC. Amino acids: CASLGAEPSDEQYF.

V is TRBV7-2 and J is TRBJ1-4; 8 bases map to TRBD1. V lost 4 bases and J lost 7; bases outside the gene matches: 2. The germline CDR1 and CDR2 sequences are SGHTA and FQGNSA. This CDR3 contains 13 residues. DNA of the CDR3: TGTGCCAGCAGCTCAGACAGGGGTGAAAAACTGTTTTTT. This codes for CASSSDRGEKLFF.

This clonotype was counted between two and nine times. The chain joins TRBV7-2 to TRBJ2-2; no firm D call. This CDR3 has 16 amino acids. Deletions cut 2 bases from V and 2 bases from J, with 12 bases between. Germline values: CDR1 SGHTA, CDR2 FQGNSA. The CDR3 here is CASSLIQLGNTGELFF. CDR3 nucleotide sequence: TGTGCCAGCAGCTTAATCCAGCTAGGAAACACCGGGGAGCTGTTTTTT.

This chain joins TRBV29-1 and TRBJ1-1, with unresolved D. V was shortened by 3 bases and J by 0 bases, with 5 bases between the two germline ends. Germline values: CDR1 SQVTM, CDR2 ANQGSEA. This CDR3 has 12 residues. The CDR3 region is CSVEKLNTEAFF. The CDR3 coding sequence is TGCAGCGTTGAGAAGCTGAACACTGAAGCTTTCTTT.

The chain is built from TRBV28 and TRBJ2-7, with TRBD1 matching over 8 bases. The CDR3 loop spans 15 amino acids. Unmatched junction bases numbered 8, after V lost 2 bases and J lost 5 bases. CDR1 is MDHEN and CDR2 is SYDVKM in the germline V gene. DNA for the CDR3: TGTGCCAGCAGTTTACGGACAGGGAATGTCGACGAGCAGTACTTC. Translating it yields CASSLRTGNVDEQYF.

This clonotype has only a few counts. The chain joins TRBV15 to TRBJ2-3, with 8 positions matching TRBD1. This CDR3 spans 13 amino acids. Germline V gives CDR1 LNHNV, CDR2 YYDKDF (reference sequence). The junction had 1 base not matched to a gene; V was cut back by 4 bases and J by 4 bases. The CDR3 bases are TGTGCCACCAGCACAGGGGGCCCAGATACGCAGTATTTT. Translated, it gives CATSTGGPDTQYF.

The rearrangement links TRBV6-2 or TRBV6-3 to TRBJ2-3; 9 nucleotides align to TRBD2. V lost 2 bases, J lost 6 bases, and 6 bases stayed unmatched. CDR1 and CDR2 from the germline V gene are MNHEY and SVGEGT. The CDR3 runs 15 residues. As DNA, the CDR3 is TGTGCCAGCAGTTACCTGCGGGGGGGCATGGATACGCAGTATTTT. Its translation is CASSYLRGGMDTQYF.

The CDR3 nucleotides read TGCAGTGCTAAGCCGGGGGCAGATACGCAGTATTTT. It codes for CSAKPGADTQYF. This rearrangement joins TRBV20-1 to TRBJ2-3; D possibly corresponds to TRBD2 (6 bases). Germline V CDR1 and CDR2: DFQATT, SNEGSKA (reference sequence). Trimming stripped 4 bases from V and 4 bases from J, with 9 bases between. The CDR3 runs to 12 residues.

This chain joins TRBV6-2 or TRBV6-3 and TRBJ1-5, with a tentative D call TRBD1 (5 bases). V lost 0 bases to trimming and J lost 8 bases, with 14 bases between them. CDR1 is MNHEY, CDR2 SVGEGT, per germline. The CDR3 is 15 amino acids. CDR3 nucleotides: TGTGCCAGCAGTTACTCCTCAGGGAAGGTAAAGCCCCAGCATTTT. Amino acid sequence: CASSYSSGKVKPQHF.

The V call is TRBV7-3, the J call TRBJ1-2, with a tentative D call TRBD1 (5 bases). Germline V gives CDR1 SGHTA, CDR2 FQGTGA. The ends were cut back, 4 bases at V and 8 bases at J, with 17 bases in the middle. The CDR3 sequence is 14 residues long. CDR3 amino acids: CASSSPGRDVGYTF. The CDR3 DNA reads as TGTGCCAGCAGCTCCCCAGGGAGGGATGTGGGCTACACCTTC. Looking up the rest from reference TRBV7-3 and TRBJ1-2 gives the full variable domain: GAGVSQTPSNKVTEKGKYVELRCDPISGHTALYWYRQSLGQGPEFLIYFQGTGAADDSGLPNDRFFAVRPEGSVSTLKIQRTERGDSAVYLCASSSPGRDVGYTFGSGTRLTVV.

The V and J genes are TRBV19 and TRBJ2-3; 8 bases line up with TRBD1. J gave up 4 bases and V 6 bases, and 6 bases lay outside the gene matches. The CDR3 sequence is 14 residues long. Germline V gene sequence: CDR1 LNHDA, CDR2 SQIVND (reference sequence). The CDR3 reads CASSLDRDPDTQYF. The CDR3 coding sequence is TGTGCCAGTAGCCTGGACAGGGACCCAGATACGCAGTATTTT.

This clonotype occurred a few times. The rearrangement links TRBV29-1 to TRBJ2-1; TRBD1 matches 7 bases. Trimming cost V 7 bases and J 8 bases; bases outside gene matches: 11. The germline V gene encodes CDR1 SQVTM and CDR2 ANQGSEA. CDR3 length: 13 amino acids. CDR3 coding DNA: TGCAGCGGGAGCTCTGGGACAGACGATGAGCAGTTCTTC. It is translated as CSGSSGTDDEQFF.

The V call is TRBV27, the J call TRBJ2-5, with a weak D call TRBD2 (5 bases). The CDR3 consists of 15 residues. Per the germline V gene, CDR1 is MNHEY and CDR2 is SMNVEV (reference sequence). The V end lost 5 bases, the J end lost 3 bases, and 16 bases lay between the germline ends. Written as DNA, the CDR3 is TGTGCCAGCAGTCCGCTGGACTGGGGAGAAGAGACCCAGTACTTC. Its protein is CASSPLDWGEETQYF.

This clonotype was detected only a few times. The chain joins TRBV4-2 to TRBJ2-5, with no clear D. V lost 1 base to trimming and J lost 4 bases, with 13 bases between them. This CDR3 has 15 amino acids. Per the germline V gene, CDR1 is LGHNA and CDR2 is YNFKEQ. The CDR3 loop is CASSQGGSRGETQYF. CDR3 nucleotides: TGTGCCAGCAGCCAAGGGGGATCCCGAGGAGAGACCCAGTACTTC.

The CDR3 region is CASSQGATGSGANVLTF. For the CDR3, the DNA is TGTGCCAGCAGCCAGGGGGCCACGGGGTCTGGGGCCAACGTCCTGACTTTC. The rearrangement links TRBV4-2 to TRBJ2-6; maybe TRBD1 (6 bases). The CDR3 spans 17 residues. Germline values: CDR1 LGHNA, CDR2 YNFKEQ. Trimming stripped 3 bases from V and 1 base from J, with 13 bases between.